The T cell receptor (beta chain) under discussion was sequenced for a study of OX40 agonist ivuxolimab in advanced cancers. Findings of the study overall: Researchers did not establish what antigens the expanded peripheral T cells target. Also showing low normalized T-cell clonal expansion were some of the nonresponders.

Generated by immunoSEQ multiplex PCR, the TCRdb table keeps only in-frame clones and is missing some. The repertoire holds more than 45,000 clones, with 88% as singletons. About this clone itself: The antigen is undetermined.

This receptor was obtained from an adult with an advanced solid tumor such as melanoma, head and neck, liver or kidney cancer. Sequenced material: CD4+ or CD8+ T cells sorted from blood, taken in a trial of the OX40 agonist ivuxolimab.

CDR3: CASSPSGRAEVETQYF. Written as DNA, the CDR3 is TGTGCCAGCAGCCCCTCAGGAAGGGCTGAGGTGGAGACCCAGTACTTC. V usage is TRBV7-6 and J usage is TRBJ2-5; D is undetermined. CDR1 and CDR2 (germline): SGHVS, FNYEAQ. The CDR3 runs to 16 residues. Trimming removed 5 bases from V and 5 bases from J, with 21 bases in between. The whole variable domain, remainder taken from reference TRBV7-6 and TRBJ2-5, is GAGVSQSPRYKVTKRGQDVALRCDPISGHVSLYWYRQALGQGPEFLTYFNYEAQQDKSGLPNDRFSAERPEGSISTLTIQRTEQRDSAMYRCASSPSGRAEVETQYFGPGTRLLVL.